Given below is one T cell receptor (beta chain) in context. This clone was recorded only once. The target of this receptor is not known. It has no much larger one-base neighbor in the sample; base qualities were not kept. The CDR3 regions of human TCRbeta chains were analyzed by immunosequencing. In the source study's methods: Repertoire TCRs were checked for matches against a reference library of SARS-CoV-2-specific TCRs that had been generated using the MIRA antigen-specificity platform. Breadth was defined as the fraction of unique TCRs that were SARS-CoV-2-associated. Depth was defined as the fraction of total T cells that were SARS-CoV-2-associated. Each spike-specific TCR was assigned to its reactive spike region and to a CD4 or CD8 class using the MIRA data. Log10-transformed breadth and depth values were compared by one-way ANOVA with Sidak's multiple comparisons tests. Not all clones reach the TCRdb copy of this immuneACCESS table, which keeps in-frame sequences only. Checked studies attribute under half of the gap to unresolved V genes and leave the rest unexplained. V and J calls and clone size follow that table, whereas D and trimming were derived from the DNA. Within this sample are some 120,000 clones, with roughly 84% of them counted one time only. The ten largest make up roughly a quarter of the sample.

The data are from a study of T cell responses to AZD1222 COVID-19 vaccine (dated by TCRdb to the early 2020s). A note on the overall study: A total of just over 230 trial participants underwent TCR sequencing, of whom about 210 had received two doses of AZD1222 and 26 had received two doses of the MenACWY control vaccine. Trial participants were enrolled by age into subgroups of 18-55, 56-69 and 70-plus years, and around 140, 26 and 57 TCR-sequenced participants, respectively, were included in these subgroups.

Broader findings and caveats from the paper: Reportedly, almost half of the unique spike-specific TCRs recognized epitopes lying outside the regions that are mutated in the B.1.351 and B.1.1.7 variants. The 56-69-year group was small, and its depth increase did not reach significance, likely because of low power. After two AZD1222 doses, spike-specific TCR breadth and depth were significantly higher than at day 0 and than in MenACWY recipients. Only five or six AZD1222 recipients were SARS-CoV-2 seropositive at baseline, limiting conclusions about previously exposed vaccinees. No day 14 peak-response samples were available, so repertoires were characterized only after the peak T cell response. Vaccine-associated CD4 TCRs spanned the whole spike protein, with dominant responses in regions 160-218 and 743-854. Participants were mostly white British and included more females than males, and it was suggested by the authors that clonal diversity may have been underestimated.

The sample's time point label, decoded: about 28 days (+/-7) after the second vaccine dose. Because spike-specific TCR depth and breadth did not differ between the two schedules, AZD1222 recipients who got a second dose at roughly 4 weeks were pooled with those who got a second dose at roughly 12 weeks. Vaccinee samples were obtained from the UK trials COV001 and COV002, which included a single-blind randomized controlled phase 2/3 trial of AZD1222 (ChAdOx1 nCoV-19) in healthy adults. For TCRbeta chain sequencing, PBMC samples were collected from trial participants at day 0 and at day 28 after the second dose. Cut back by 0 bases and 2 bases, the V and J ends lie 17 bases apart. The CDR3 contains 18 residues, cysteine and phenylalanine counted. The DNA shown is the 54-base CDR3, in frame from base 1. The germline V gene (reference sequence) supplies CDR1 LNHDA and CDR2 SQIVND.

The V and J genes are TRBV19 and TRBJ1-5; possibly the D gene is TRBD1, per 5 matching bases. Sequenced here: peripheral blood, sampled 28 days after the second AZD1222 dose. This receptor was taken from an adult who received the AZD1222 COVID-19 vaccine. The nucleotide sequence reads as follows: TGTGCCAGTAGTATAGAGGGGCCCGGGACGGATGGCAATCAGCCCCAGCATTTT. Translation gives CASSIEGPGTDGNQPQHF.